The text below deals with one T cell receptor (beta chain). The target antigen is unknown. Researchers took RNA transcripts and amplified TCR beta CDR3 regions from them. First-round RT-PCR employed HTBI primers, with a second-round multiplex PCR after it. One entry per CDR3 protein, called by TCRdb with MiXCR from the multiplex PCR reads. The data contain about 480,000 distinct CDR3 sequences, roughly an eighth of them singletons. The sample comes from a study of Graves' ophthalmopathy and Graves' hyperthyroidism. The CDR3 sequence is 16 residues long. V lost 5 bases to trimming and J lost 0 bases, with 14 bases between them. The germline CDR1 and CDR2 sequences are MNHEY and SVGAGI. The study, taken as a whole, reports: Appearing in blood as well were most expanded thyroid clonotypes above 0.001 frequency.

Symptoms, serum thyroxine and TRAb, thyroid ultrasound, and orbital computed tomography formed the diagnostic basis. The source of the PBMCs was more than 9.5 ml of fresh peripheral blood. The clonotype originates from a woman in her 30s with Graves' ophthalmopathy. The gene calls are TRBV6-5 and TRBJ1-3; the D is unclear. Specimen: blood. Written as DNA, the CDR3 is TGTGCCAGCAGTCCCTCGGGTGCCCTCTCTGGAAACACCATATATTTT. Its translation is CASSPSGALSGNTIYF.